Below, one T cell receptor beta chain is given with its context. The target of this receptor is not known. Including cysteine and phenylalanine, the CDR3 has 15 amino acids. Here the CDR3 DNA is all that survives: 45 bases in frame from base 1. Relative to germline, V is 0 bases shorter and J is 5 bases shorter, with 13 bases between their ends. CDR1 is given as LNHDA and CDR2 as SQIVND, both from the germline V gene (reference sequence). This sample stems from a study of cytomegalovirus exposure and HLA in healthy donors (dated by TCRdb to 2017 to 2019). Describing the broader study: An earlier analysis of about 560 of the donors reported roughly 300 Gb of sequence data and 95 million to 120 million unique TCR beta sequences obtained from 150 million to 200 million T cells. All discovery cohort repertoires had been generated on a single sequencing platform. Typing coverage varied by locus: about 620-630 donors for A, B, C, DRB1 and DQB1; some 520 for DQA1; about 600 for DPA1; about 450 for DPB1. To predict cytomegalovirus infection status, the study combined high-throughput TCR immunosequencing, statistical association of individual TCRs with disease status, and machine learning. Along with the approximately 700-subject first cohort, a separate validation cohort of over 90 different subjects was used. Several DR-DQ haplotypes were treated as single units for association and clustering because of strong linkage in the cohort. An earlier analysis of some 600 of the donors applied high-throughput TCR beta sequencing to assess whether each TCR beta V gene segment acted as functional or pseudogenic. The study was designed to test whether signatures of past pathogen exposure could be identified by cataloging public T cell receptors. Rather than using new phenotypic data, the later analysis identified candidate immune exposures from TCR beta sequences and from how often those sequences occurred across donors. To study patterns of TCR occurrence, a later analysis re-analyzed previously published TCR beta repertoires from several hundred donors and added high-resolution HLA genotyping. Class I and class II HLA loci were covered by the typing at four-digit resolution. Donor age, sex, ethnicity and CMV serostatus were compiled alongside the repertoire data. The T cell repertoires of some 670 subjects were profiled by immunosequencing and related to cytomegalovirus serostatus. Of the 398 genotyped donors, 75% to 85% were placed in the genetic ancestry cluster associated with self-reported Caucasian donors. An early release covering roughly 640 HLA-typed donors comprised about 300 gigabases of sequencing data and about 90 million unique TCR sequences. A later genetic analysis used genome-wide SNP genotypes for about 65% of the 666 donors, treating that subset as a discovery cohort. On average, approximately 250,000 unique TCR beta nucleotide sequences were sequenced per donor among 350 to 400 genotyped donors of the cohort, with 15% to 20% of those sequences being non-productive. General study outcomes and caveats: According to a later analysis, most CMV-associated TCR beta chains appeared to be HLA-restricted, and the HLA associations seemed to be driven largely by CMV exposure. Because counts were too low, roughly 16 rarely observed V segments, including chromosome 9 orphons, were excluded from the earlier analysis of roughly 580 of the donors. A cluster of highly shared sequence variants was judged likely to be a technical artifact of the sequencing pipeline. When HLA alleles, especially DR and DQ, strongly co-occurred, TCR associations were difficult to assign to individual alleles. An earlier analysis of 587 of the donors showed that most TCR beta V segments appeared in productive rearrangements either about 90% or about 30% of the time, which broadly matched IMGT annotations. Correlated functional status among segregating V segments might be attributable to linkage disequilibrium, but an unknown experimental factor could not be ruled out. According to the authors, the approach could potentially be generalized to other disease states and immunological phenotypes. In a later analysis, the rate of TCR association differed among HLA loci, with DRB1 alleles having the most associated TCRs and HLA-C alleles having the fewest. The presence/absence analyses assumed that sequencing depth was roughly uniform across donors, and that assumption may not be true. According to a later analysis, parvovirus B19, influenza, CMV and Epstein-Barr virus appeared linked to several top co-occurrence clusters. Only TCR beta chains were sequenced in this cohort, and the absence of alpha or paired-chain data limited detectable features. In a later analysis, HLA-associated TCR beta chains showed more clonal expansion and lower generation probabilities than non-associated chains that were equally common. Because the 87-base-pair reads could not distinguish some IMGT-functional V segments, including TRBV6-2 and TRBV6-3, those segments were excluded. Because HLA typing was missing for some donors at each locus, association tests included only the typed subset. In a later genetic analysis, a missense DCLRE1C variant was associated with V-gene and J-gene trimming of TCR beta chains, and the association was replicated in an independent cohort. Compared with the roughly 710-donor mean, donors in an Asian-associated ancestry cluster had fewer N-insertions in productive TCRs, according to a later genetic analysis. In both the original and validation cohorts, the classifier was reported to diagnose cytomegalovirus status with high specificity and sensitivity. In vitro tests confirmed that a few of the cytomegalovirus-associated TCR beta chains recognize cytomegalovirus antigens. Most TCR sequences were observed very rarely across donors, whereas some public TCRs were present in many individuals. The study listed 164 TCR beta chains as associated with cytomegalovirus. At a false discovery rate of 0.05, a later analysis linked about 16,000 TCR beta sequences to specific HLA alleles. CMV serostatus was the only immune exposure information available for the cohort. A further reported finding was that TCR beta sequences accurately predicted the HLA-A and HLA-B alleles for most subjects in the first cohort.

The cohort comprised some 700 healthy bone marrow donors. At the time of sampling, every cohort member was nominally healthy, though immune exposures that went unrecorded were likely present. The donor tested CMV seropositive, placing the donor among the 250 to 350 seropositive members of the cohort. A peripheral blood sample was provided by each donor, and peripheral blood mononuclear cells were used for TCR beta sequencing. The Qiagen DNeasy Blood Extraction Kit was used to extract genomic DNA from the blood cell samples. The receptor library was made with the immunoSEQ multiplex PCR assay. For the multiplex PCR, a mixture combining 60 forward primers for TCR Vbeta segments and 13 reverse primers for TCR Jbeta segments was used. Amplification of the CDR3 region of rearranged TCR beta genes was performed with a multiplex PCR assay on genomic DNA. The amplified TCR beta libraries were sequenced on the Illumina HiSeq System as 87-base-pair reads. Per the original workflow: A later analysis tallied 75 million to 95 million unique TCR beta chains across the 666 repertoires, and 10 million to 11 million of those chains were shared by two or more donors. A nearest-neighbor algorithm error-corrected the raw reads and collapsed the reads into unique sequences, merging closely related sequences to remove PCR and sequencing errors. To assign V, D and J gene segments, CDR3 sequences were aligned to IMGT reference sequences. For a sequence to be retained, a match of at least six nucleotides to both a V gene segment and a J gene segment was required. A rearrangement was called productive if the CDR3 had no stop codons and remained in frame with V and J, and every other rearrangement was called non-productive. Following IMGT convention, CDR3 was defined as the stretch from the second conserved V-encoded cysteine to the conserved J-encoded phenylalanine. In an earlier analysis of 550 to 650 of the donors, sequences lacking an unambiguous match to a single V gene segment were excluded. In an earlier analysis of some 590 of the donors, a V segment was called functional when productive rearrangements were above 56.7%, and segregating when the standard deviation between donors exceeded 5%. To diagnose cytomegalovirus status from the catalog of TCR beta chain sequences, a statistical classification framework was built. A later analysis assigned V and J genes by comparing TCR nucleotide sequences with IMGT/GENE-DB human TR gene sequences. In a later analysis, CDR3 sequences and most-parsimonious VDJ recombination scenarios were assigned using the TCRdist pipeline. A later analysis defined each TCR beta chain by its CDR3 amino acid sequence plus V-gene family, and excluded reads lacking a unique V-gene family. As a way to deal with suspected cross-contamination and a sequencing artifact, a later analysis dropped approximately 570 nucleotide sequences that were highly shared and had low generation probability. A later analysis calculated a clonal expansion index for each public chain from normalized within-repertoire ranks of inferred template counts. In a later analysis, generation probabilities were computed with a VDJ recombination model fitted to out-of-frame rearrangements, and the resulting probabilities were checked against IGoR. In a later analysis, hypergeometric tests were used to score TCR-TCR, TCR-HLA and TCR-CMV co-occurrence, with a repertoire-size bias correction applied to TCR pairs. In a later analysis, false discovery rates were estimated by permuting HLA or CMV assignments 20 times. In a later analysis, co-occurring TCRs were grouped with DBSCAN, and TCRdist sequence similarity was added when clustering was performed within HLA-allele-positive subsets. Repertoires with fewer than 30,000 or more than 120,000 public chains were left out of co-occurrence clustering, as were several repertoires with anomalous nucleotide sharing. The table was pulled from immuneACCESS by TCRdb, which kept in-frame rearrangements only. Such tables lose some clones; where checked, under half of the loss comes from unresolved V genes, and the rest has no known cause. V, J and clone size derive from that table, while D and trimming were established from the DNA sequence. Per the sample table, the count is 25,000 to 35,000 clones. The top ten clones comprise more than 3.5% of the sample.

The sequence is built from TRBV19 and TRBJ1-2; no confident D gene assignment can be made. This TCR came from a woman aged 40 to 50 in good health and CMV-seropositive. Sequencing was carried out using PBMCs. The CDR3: CASSIDGRYLYGYTF. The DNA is TGTGCCAGTAGTATAGATGGCAGGTACCTTTATGGCTACACCTTC.